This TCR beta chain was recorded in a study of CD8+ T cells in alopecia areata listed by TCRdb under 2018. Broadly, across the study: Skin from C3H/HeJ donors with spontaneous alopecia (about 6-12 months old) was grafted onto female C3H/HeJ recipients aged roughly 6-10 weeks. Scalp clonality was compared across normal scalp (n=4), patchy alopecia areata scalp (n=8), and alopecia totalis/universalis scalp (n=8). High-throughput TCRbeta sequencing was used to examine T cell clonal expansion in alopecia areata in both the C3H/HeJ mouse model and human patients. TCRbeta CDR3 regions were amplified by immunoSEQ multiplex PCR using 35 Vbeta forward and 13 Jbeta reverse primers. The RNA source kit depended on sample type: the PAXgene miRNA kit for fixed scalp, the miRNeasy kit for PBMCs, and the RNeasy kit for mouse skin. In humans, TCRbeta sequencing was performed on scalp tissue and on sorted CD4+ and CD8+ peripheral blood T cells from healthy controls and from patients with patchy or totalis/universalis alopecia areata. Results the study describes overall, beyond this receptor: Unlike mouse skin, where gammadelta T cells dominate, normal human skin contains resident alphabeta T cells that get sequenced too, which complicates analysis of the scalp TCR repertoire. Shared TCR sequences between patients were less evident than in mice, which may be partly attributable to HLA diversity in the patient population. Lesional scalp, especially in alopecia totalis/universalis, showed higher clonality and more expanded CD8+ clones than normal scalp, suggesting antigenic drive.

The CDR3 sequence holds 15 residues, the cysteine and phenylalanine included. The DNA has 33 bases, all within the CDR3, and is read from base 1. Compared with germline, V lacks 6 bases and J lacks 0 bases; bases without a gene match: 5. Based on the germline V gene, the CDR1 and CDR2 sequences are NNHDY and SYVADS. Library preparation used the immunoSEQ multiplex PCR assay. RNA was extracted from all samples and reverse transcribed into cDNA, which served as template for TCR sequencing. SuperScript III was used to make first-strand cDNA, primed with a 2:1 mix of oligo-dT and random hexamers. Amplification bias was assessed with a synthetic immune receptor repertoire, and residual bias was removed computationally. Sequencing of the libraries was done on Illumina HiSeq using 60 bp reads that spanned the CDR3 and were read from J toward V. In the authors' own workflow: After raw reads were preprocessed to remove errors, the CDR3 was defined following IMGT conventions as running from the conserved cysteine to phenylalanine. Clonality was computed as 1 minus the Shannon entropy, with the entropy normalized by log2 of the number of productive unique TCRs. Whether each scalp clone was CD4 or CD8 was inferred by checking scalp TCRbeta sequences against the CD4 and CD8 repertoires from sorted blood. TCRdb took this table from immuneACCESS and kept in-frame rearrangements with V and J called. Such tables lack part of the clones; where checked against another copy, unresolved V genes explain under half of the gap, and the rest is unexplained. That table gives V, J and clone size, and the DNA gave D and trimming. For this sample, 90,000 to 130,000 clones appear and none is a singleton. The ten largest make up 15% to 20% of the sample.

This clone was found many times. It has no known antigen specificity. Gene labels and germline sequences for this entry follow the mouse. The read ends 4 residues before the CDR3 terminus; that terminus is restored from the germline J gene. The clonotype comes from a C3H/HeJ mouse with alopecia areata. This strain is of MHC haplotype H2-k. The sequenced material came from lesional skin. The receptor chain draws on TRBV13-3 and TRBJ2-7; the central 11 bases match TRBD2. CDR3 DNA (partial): TGTGCCAGCACCCCGACTGGGGGGGTCTCCTAT. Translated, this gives CASTPTGGVSY. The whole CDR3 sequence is CASTPTGGVSYEQYF.